The 18 T cell receptor beta chains presented below share a single source sample, sequenced in a study of prognosis after radiotherapy for stage I lung cancer. From genomic DNA, TCR beta CDR3 was amplified by two-round multiplex PCR. Primers were specific to each TRBV and TRBJ gene in first-round PCR. One entry per CDR3 protein, called by TCRdb with MiXCR from the multiplex PCR reads. The table records around 30,000 distinct CDR3 sequences, under 35% of them present only once. Here the sequenced sample was PBMCs, taken before or after stereotactic body radiation therapy (not recorded which). Receptors were obtained from a donor over 45 with non-small cell lung cancer.

The CDR3 reads CASGYPETYEQYF. In nucleotides, the CDR3 is TGTGCCAGCGGATATCCGGAAACTTACGAGCAGTACTTC. The V gene is TRBV12-3 or TRBV12-4, the J gene TRBJ2-7; D remains unclear. CDR3 size: 13 residues. Trimming removed 8 bases at V and 4 bases at J, with 15 bases between.

On this clonotype itself: This likely reflects a read error, since a far larger clone is one base away. This chain connects TRBV6-4 to TRBJ2-7; 9 bases align to TRBD1. In germline, CDR1 is MRHNA, CDR2 SNTAGT. There are 16 residues in the CDR3. The CDR3 loop reads CASSYSRQGGSYDQYF. As DNA, the CDR3 is TGTGCCAGCAGTTACTCAAGACAGGGGGGATCCTACGATCAGTACTTC.

This clonotype ranks as medium-sized. The CDR3 coding sequence is TGTGCCAGCAGTACCGCGATGGTGGGAAATTACGAGCAGTACTTC. Translated: CASSTAMVGNYEQYF. J is TRBJ2-7 and V is TRBV6-1; D is undetermined. The CDR3 contains 15 residues. Looked up from germline, CDR1 is MNHNS and CDR2 is SASEGT. Deletions cut 5 bases from V and 4 bases from J, with 18 bases between.

Concerning this clonotype itself: The final CDR3 position lacks the conserved phenylalanine or tryptophan, pointing to a likely read error. The chain couples TRBV25-1 to TRBJ1-1; D is uncertain. CDR1 is MGHDK, CDR2 SYGVNS, per germline. With 10 bases removed from V and 1 base from J, the gap between germline ends came to 10 bases. The CDR3 loop spans 12 amino acids. CDR3 loop: CANINPNTEAFL. The CDR3 nucleotides are TGTGCCAACATTAATCCGAACACTGAAGCTTTCCTT.

This clonotype was detected only a few times. The V call is TRBV4-2, the J call TRBJ2-2; 10 nucleotides line up with TRBD1. V dropped 4 bases and J dropped 4; count of bases not matched to a gene: 3. CDR3 length: 15 amino acids. Per germline, CDR1 LGHNA and CDR2 YNFKEQ. The CDR3 loop is CASSRGQGSTGELFF. CDR3 in DNA: TGTGCCAGCAGCCGGGGACAGGGGTCCACCGGGGAGCTGTTTTTT.

Ten or more counts support this clonotype. This chain links TRBV30 with TRBJ1-1, with D perhaps TRBD1 (5 bases). Germline-derived CDR1 and CDR2 are GTSNPN and SVGIG (reference sequence). The CDR3 is 12 amino acids. Trimming stripped 4 bases from V and 4 bases from J, with 10 bases between. The CDR3 DNA sequence: TGTGCCTGGACAGCCGGGGGCACTGAAGCTTTCTTT. Translation gives CAWTAGGTEAFF.

The rearrangement links TRBV6-5 to TRBJ2-4, with TRBD1 matching over 7 bases. Germline values: CDR1 MNHEY, CDR2 SVGAGI. The CDR3 has 17 amino acids. Trimming cost V 2 bases and J 2 bases; bases outside gene matches: 9. CDR3 amino acids: CASSYVKGATTKNIQYF. As DNA, the CDR3 is TGTGCCAGCAGTTACGTGAAGGGGGCGACTACCAAAAACATTCAGTACTTC.

This clonotype was found many times. V is TRBV12-3 or TRBV12-4 and J is TRBJ2-7; 14 nucleotides align to TRBD2. The CDR3 runs 17 residues. J gave up 4 bases and V 6 bases, and 11 bases lay outside the gene matches. The CDR3 reads CASSPLAGLAGGYEQYF. Here the CDR3 DNA reads TGTGCCAGCAGCCCCCTGGCCGGACTAGCGGGGGGTTACGAGCAGTACTTC.

This clonotype came up a few times. Just one base apart from a much larger clone, this may be a read error. V usage is TRBV3-1 and J usage is TRBJ1-1; D may be TRBD1 (5 bases). Germline loops: CDR1 LGHDT, CDR2 YNNKEL (reference sequence). This CDR3 comprises 15 residues. CDR3 loop: CSSSPRDGMNTEAFF. DNA of the CDR3: TGTTCCAGCAGCCCTCGGGACGGCATGAACACTGAAGCTTTCTTT.

This clonotype was detected ten times or more. This CDR3 reads CASSLRGGQETQYF. DNA for the CDR3: TGCGCCAGCAGCCTACGGGGGGGGCAAGAGACCCAGTACTTC. J is TRBJ2-5 and V is TRBV5-1; 8 positions match TRBD2. The germline gives CDR1 SGHRS, CDR2 YFSETQ. The length of the CDR3 is 14 residues. V lost 4 bases to trimming and J lost 2 bases; unmatched junction nucleotides: 4. The full variable domain, its missing parts supplied by reference TRBV5-1 and TRBJ2-5, is KAGVTQTPRYLIKTRGQQVTLSCSPISGHRSVSWYQQTPGQGLQFLFEYFSETQRNKGNFPGRFSGRQFSNSRSEMNVSTLELGDSALYLCASSLRGGQETQYFGPGTRLLVL.

On this clonotype itself: This likely stems from a read error, as it lies one base from a far larger clone. V usage is TRBV6-4 and J usage is TRBJ1-6; TRBD1 matches 11 bases. The germline V gene has CDR1 MRHNA and CDR2 SNTAGT. The CDR3 length is 15 residues. The CDR3 DNA reads TGTGACAGCAGGCTGGGACAGGGGGTTAATTCACCCCTCCACTTT. It encodes CDSRLGQGVNSPLHF.

There are many counts of this clonotype. J is TRBJ2-7 and V is TRBV11-3; D is unclear. This CDR3 has 14 residues. V lost 1 base, J lost 2 bases, and 9 bases lay in between. Per germline, CDR1 SGHNT and CDR2 YENEEA. CDR3: CASSLAQVAYEQYF. Here the CDR3 DNA reads TGTGCCAGCAGCTTAGCCCAGGTAGCCTACGAGCAGTACTTC.

The table lists this clonotype with many counts. This chain links TRBV12-3 or TRBV12-4 with TRBJ2-1; a weak D match, TRBD1 (5 bases). There are 15 residues in the CDR3. The V and J ends lost 6 bases and 2 bases respectively, with 14 bases between them. The CDR3 is CASRASGSPYNEQFF. For the CDR3, the DNA is TGTGCCAGCAGAGCATCAGGGTCCCCCTACAATGAGCAGTTCTTC.

This clonotype was counted many times. The rearrangement uses TRBV4-2 and TRBJ2-7; 12 positions agree with TRBD1. CDR3 length: 15 amino acids. After removal of 4 bases from V and 9 bases from J, the junction contained 10 bases not matched to a gene. Germline lookup yields CDR1 LGHNA and CDR2 YNFKEQ. The CDR3 DNA follows: TGTGCCAGCAGCCCCGCTCCGGGACAGGGGGCTGGGCAGTACTTC. Translating it yields CASSPAPGQGAGQYF.

Concerning this clonotype itself: It is likely a read error: a sequence one base away is far more abundant. V usage is TRBV6-2 or TRBV6-3 and J usage is TRBJ2-5; the D is unclear. The CDR3 extends over 13 amino acids. V lost 0 bases and J 3 bases, leaving 5 bases between the germline ends. Germline CDR1 and CDR2: MNHEY and SVGEGT. The CDR3 protein is CASSYSLKETQYF. The CDR3 nucleotides are TGTGCCAGCAGTTACTCGCTAAAAGAGACCCAGTACTTC.

In this sample, this clonotype turned up many times. This chain connects TRBV10-2 to TRBJ2-2; D might be TRBD1 (6 bases). CDR1 is WSHSY and CDR2 is SAAADI in the germline V gene. The CDR3 covers 15 residues. V was shortened by 6 bases and J by 3 bases, with 14 bases between the two germline ends. CDR3 in DNA: TGCGCCAGCAGCGGACAGCAACCAGACACCGGGGAGCTGTTTTTT. It yields the protein CASSGQQPDTGELFF.

With respect to this clonotype: A single base separates this from a much larger clone, so it may be a read error. This rearrangement joins TRBV4-1 to TRBJ2-1; D is ambiguous. The CDR3 runs 13 residues. The germline gives CDR1 MGHRA, CDR2 YSYEKL. The CDR3 nucleotides read TGCGCCAGCAGCCAAGTAGTACAGCCTGAGCATTTCTTC. It specifies CASSQVVQPEHFF.

This clonotype has ten or more counts. The chain couples TRBV11-3 to TRBJ2-7; D perhaps matches TRBD1 (6 bases). The CDR3 consists of 14 residues. Germline V CDR1 and CDR2: SGHNT, YENEEA. Trimming took off 3 bases at V and 3 bases at J, with 12 bases between the two ends. The CDR3 nucleotides are TGTGCCAGCAGCTTGCACAGGGAAAACTACGAGCAGTACTTC. It encodes CASSLHRENYEQYF. Combining the CDR3 with reference TRBV11-3 and TRBJ2-7 gives the whole variable domain EAGVVQSPRYKIIEKKQPVAFWCNPISGHNTLYWYLQNLGQGPELLIRYENEEAVDDSQLPKDRFSAERLKGVDSTLKIQPAELGDSAVYLCASSLHRENYEQYFGPGTRLTVT.